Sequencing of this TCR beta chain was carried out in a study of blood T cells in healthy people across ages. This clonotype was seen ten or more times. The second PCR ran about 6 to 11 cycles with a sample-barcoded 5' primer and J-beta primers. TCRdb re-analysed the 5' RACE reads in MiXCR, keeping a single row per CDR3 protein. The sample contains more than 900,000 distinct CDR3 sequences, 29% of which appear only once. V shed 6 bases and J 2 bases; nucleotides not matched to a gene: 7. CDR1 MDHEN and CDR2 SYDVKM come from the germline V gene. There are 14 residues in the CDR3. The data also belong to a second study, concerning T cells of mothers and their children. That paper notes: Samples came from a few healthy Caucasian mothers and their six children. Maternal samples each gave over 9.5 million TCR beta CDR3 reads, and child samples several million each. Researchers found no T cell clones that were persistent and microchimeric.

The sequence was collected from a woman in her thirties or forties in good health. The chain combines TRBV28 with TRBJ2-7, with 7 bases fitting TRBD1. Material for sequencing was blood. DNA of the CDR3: TGTGCCAGCAGCACCCGACAGGGAACCTACGAGCAGTACTTC. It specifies CASSTRQGTYEQYF. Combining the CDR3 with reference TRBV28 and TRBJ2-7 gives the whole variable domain DVKVTQSSRYLVKRTGEKVFLECVQDMDHENMFWYRQDPGLGLRLIYFSYDVKMKEKGDIPEGYSVSREKKERFSLILESASTNQTSMYLCASSTRQGTYEQYFGPGTRLTVT.